The 13 T cell receptor beta chains below all came from one sample that was sequenced in a study of T-cell reconstitution after alpha-beta-depleted transplantation in children. Molecular barcoding with unique molecular identifiers was used for the TCRbeta library. TCRdb analysed the PCR reads with MiXCR anew, one entry per CDR3 protein. This table holds over 550,000 distinct CDR3 sequences, 10% to 13% found once. The sequencing here drew on PBMCs from the stem cell graft donor, taken from the stem cell graft. The receptors here all came from a human donor who donated a stem cell graft to a child with acute myeloid leukemia.

The chain couples TRBV6-5 to TRBJ2-2; D is unresolved. CDR3 length: 15 amino acids. Trimming pared 0 bases from V and 1 base from J, leaving 6 bases between. From germline, CDR1 is MNHEY and CDR2 SVGAGI. In DNA form, the CDR3 reads TGTGCCAGCAGTTACTCAAGCAGGAACACCGGGGAGCTGTTTTTT. This translates into CASSYSSRNTGELFF.

The CDR3 protein is CASSQGQGGAFF. The CDR3, as DNA: TGTGCCAGCAGCCAAGGTCAGGGGGGGGCTTTCTTT. V and J are TRBV3-1 and TRBJ1-1, with TRBD1 matching over 7 bases. The CDR3 runs to 12 residues. Germline values: CDR1 LGHDT, CDR2 YNNKEL (reference sequence). J was trimmed by 11 bases and V by 1 base; bases with no gene match: 4.

CDR3: CATSRVQGSSYNEQFF. The CDR3 coding sequence is TGTGCCACCAGCAGAGTACAGGGGAGCTCCTACAATGAGCAGTTCTTC. The rearrangement uses TRBV15 and TRBJ2-1; 7 bases align to TRBD1. The CDR3 length is 16 residues. In germline, CDR1 is LNHNV, CDR2 YYDKDF (reference sequence). V shed 1 base, J shed 0 bases, and the junction held 3 bases outside the gene matches.

V and J are TRBV28 and TRBJ2-7; 11 nucleotides align to TRBD2. Trimming cost V 7 bases and J 8 bases; bases outside gene matches: 10. Germline values: CDR1 MDHEN, CDR2 SYDVKM. There are 14 residues in the CDR3. The CDR3 sequence: CASKAGLAAMKQYF. The CDR3 DNA reads as TGTGCCAGCAAAGCGGGACTAGCGGCGATGAAGCAGTACTTC.

This sequence joins TRBV27 and TRBJ1-6; 7 positions match TRBD1. The germline V gene encodes CDR1 MNHEY and CDR2 SMNVEV (reference sequence). The CDR3 consists of 14 residues. Germline trimming cut 8 bases from V and 5 bases from J; bases unmatched to any gene: 6. The CDR3 reads CASRTGTDNSPLHF. CDR3 DNA sequence: TGTGCCAGCCGAACCGGGACAGATAATTCACCCCTCCACTTT.

This clonotype appeared many times. The genes are TRBV20-1 and TRBJ2-3; 8 bases are a match to TRBD1. Germline V gives CDR1 DFQATT, CDR2 SNEGSKA (reference sequence). Unmatched junction bases numbered 6, after V lost 2 bases and J lost 2 bases. The CDR3 covers 15 residues. CDR3 sequence: CSARPWTGSTDTQYF. CDR3 DNA sequence: TGCAGTGCTAGACCCTGGACAGGGTCCACAGATACGCAGTATTTT.

V usage is TRBV5-1 and J usage is TRBJ2-7; D unresolved. CDR1 SGHRS and CDR2 YFSETQ come from the germline V gene. Trimming pared 4 bases from V and 2 bases from J, leaving 16 bases between. This CDR3 is 15 amino acids long. CDR3 in DNA: TGCGCCAGCAGCCCTTCTTCGACGGAAACCTACGAGCAGTACTTC. The encoded protein is CASSPSSTETYEQYF.

This clonotype was observed at least ten times. The chain links TRBV4-2 to TRBJ2-2; 9 bases fit TRBD2. Trimming removed 4 bases from V and 7 bases from J; junction bases left unmatched: 10. CDR3 size: 16 residues. CDR1 and CDR2 (germline): LGHNA, YNFKEQ. CDR3 sequence: CASSRIAGDTVGELFF. Written as DNA, the CDR3 is TGTGCCAGCAGCCGGATAGCGGGAGATACTGTCGGGGAGCTGTTTTTT.

This clonotype has a count of ten or more. This chain joins TRBV29-1 and TRBJ2-1; 7 bases fit TRBD1. J was trimmed by 10 bases and V by 5 bases; bases with no gene match: 8. CDR3 length: 12 amino acids. CDR1 is SQVTM, CDR2 ANQGSEA, per germline. This chain's CDR3 is CSVKTGPGEQFF. The CDR3 DNA reads as TGCAGCGTTAAGACAGGGCCGGGGGAGCAGTTCTTC.

There are many counts of this clonotype. The chain couples TRBV7-9 to TRBJ2-1, with 12 bases that match TRBD2. J was trimmed by 9 bases and V by 3 bases; bases with no gene match: 6. This CDR3 contains 15 residues. Germline V gives CDR1 SEHNR, CDR2 FQNEAQ (reference sequence). CDR3: CASSFRLAGEGEQFF. The CDR3 DNA is TGTGCCAGCAGCTTCAGACTAGCGGGAGAGGGTGAGCAGTTCTTC.

This clonotype was counted between two and nine times. V is TRBV7-2 and J is TRBJ2-4; D gene unclear. The germline V and J ends were trimmed by 2 bases and 4 bases, with 18 bases remaining between them. Looked up from germline, CDR1 is SGHTA and CDR2 is FQGNSA. The CDR3 loop spans 17 amino acids. For the CDR3, the DNA is TGTGCCAGCAGCTTAACCCTTCCGGGCCGCGATAAAAACATTCAGTACTTC. Translation: CASSLTLPGRDKNIQYF. The full variable domain, its missing parts supplied by reference TRBV7-2 and TRBJ2-4, is GAGVSQSPSNKVTEKGKDVELRCDPISGHTALYWYRQSLGQGLEFLIYFQGNSAPDKSGLPSDRFSAERTGGSVSTLTIQRTQQEDSAVYLCASSLTLPGRDKNIQYFGAGTRLSVL.

CDR3 in DNA: TGTGCCAGCAGCTTAGGGGAATATGAGCAGTTCTTC. Its translation: CASSLGEYEQFF. The chain is built from TRBV7-2 and TRBJ2-1; D unclear. The CDR3 extends over 12 amino acids. Germline V gene sequence: CDR1 SGHTA, CDR2 FQGNSA. The germline V and J ends were trimmed by 1 base and 8 bases, with 6 bases remaining between them. The variable domain in full, completed from reference TRBV7-2 and TRBJ2-1, reads GAGVSQSPSNKVTEKGKDVELRCDPISGHTALYWYRQSLGQGLEFLIYFQGNSAPDKSGLPSDRFSAERTGGSVSTLTIQRTQQEDSAVYLCASSLGEYEQFFGPGTRLTVL.

The chain uses TRBV2 and TRBJ1-5; no clear D. The CDR3 runs to 14 residues. Germline CDR1 is SNHLY and CDR2 is FYNNEI. Trimming stripped 6 bases from V and 12 bases from J, with 21 bases between. Here the CDR3 reads CASSDTYRDPLQHF. The CDR3 nucleotides are TGTGCCAGCAGCGATACATACCGGGATCCACTCCAGCATTTT.